These T cell receptor beta chains were read from a single sample in a study of TIL therapy for anti-PD-1-resistant metastatic lung cancer. The repertoire was sequenced with immunoSEQ multiplex PCR; TCRdb's copy has only in-frame clones and lacks some. The table has some 52,000 clones, around 80% seen once. The source material was blood, sampled at baseline. Receptors were obtained from a woman aged 30 to 85 with non-small cell lung cancer. Both conserved end residues are trimmed from each CDR3. Each record gives: V gene, J gene, CDR3 protein.

V: TRBV25-1; J: TRBJ1-1; CDR3: ASRTGGALNTEAF
V: TRBV28; J: TRBJ2-5; CDR3: ASSTRGYQETQY
V: TRBV6-5; J: TRBJ2-7; CDR3: ASSYKPGLRYEQY
V: TRBV5-1; J: TRBJ2-3; CDR3: ASSLEGTGGADTQY
V: TRBV27; J: TRBJ2-7; CDR3: ASSLQLASYEQY
V: TRBV10-2; J: TRBJ2-7; CDR3: ASSDPGQDPNEQY
V: TRBV4-2; J: TRBJ1-3; CDR3: ASSARGKPGSGNTIY
V: TRBV14; J: TRBJ2-1; CDR3: ASSQEGNRGVEQF
V: TRBV7-8; J: TRBJ2-1; CDR3: ASSLGGSGTSSYNEQF
V: TRBV5-6; J: TRBJ1-2; CDR3: ASTRKVAVRGGYT
V: TRBV7-9; J: TRBJ1-3; CDR3: ASSHGGQTGNTIY
V: TRBV5-5; J: TRBJ1-3; CDR3: ASSLPGASGNTIY
V: TRBV5-1; J: TRBJ2-2; CDR3: ASSSGLPTGELF
V: TRBV20-1; J: TRBJ2-5; CDR3: SATQETQY
V: TRBV7-3; J: TRBJ2-1; CDR3: ASSLVPGLNNEQF